This TCR beta chain is from a study of blood T cell repertoires in COVID-19. V lost 1 base and J lost 8, with 13 bases in between. The CDR3 is made up of 14 amino acids. Germline assignment: CDR1 SGHDN and CDR2 FVKESK. The age range of participants was roughly 18 to 90 years, with residence in more than 20 US areas. Authors' analysis steps: Estimation of nucleated cell counts relied on the amplification of reference gene primers. TCRdb's table, derived via immunoSEQ multiplex PCR, lists solely in-frame clones and lacks some. V, J and clone size reflect that table, while D and trimming were determined from the DNA. The data show 270,000 or so clones, with 70% to 90% seen just once and around 6.3% held by the top ten.

The chain links TRBV14 to TRBJ2-3; D is ambiguous. Specimen: PBMCs or T cells enriched from blood (not recorded which). The source of this sequence is a woman aged 45-65 years who had been exposed to COVID-19. The CDR3 bases are TGTGCCAGCAGCCAAGTCAGGCTTGCCGGTACGCAGTATTTT. Translating it yields CASSQVRLAGTQYF.